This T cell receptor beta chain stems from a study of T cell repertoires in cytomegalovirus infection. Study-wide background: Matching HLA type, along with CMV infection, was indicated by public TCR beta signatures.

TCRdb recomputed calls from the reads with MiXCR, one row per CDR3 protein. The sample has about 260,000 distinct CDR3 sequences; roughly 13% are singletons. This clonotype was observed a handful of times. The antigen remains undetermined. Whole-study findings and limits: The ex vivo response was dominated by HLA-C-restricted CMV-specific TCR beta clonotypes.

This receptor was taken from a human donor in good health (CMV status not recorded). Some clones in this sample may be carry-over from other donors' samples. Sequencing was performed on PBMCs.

In nucleotides, the CDR3 is TGCAGTGCTATAGAGAATAGCGGGAGGGTGGCAGATACGCAGTATTTT. Its protein product is CSAIENSGRVADTQYF. This rearrangement joins TRBV20-1 to TRBJ2-3, with 11 bases matching TRBD2. The germline V gene encodes CDR1 DFQATT and CDR2 SNEGSKA (reference sequence). V lost 4 bases and J lost 4; bases outside the gene matches: 10. The CDR3 has 16 residues.